Shown below are 30 T cell receptor beta chains from a single sample sequenced in a study of cytomegalovirus exposure and HLA in healthy donors. The study ran its PCR with 60 Vbeta and 13 Jbeta primers. Clones were sequenced by immunoSEQ multiplex PCR, and TCRdb holds only the in-frame ones, with some missing. Its listing shows approximately 110,000 clones. Sample: PBMCs. These receptor sequences come from a middle-aged man in good health and CMV-seropositive.

This chain links TRBV6-1 with TRBJ1-2; D not certain. The germline CDR1 and CDR2 sequences are MNHNS and SASEGT. V lost 1 base to trimming and J lost 5 bases, with 8 bases between them. This CDR3 has 13 residues. The CDR3 DNA reads TGTGCCAGCAGTGAAGAGGAAGCGTATGGCTACACCTTC. Protein sequence: CASSEEEAYGYTF.

This rearrangement joins TRBV7-8 to TRBJ2-7; maybe TRBD2 (5 bases). From germline, CDR1 is SGHVS and CDR2 FQNEAQ. With 1 base removed from V and 0 bases from J, the gap between germline ends came to 10 bases. This CDR3 region has 15 residues. The CDR3 nucleotides read TGTGCCAGCAGCTTAGGCGCTAGCTACTCCTACGAGCAGTACTTC. It translates to CASSLGASYSYEQYF.

V and J are TRBV6-1 and TRBJ1-2; D not resolved. The CDR3 is made up of 11 amino acids. V lost 9 bases, J lost 1 base, and 6 bases lay in between. Germline V gene lookup returns CDR1 MNHNS and CDR2 SASEGT. The CDR3 reads CARRDNYGYTF. The DNA of the CDR3 is TGTGCCAGGCGGGATAACTATGGCTACACCTTC.

The rearrangement uses TRBV4-3 and TRBJ2-5, with TRBD2 matching over 8 bases. The DNA end is a closer match to TRBJ2-7, so the J assignment may be wrong. The germline CDR1 and CDR2 sequences are LGHNA and YSLEER. This CDR3 region has 16 residues. The CDR3 loop is CASSPSPTSAPYEQYF. In DNA, the CDR3 is TGCGCCAGCAGCCCTTCTCCGACTAGCGCGCCCTACGAGCAGTACTTC.

This chain uses TRBV2 with TRBJ2-7, with TRBD2 matching over 12 bases. Germline loops: CDR1 SNHLY, CDR2 FYNNEI. The ends lost 6 bases at V and 6 bases at J; junction bases unmatched: 6. This CDR3 region has 14 residues. The DNA for the CDR3 is TGTGCCAGCAGCTCGACTAGCGGGAGAGGCGAGCAGTACTTC. It codes for CASSSTSGRGEQYF.

The chain links TRBV7-2 to TRBJ1-5; D uncertain. CDR3 size: 13 residues. Per the germline V gene, CDR1 is SGHTA and CDR2 is FQGNSA. Trimming took 5 bases from V and 3 from J, leaving 8 bases between them. CDR3 region: CASSPGVNQPQHF. Here the CDR3 DNA reads TGTGCCAGCAGCCCCGGGGTCAATCAGCCCCAGCATTTT. The full variable domain, completed using reference TRBV7-2 and TRBJ1-5, is GAGVSQSPSNKVTEKGKDVELRCDPISGHTALYWYRQSLGQGLEFLIYFQGNSAPDKSGLPSDRFSAERTGGSVSTLTIQRTQQEDSAVYLCASSPGVNQPQHFGDGTRLSIL.

This sequence joins TRBV13 and TRBJ2-7, with TRBD2 identical over 9 bases. The CDR3 runs 15 residues. Trimming took 0 bases from V and 7 from J; bases not matched to a gene: 7. Germline CDR1 PRHDT, CDR2 FYEKMQ (reference sequence). CDR3 in amino acids: CASSLGRPRGGEQYF. CDR3 DNA: TGTGCCAGCAGCTTAGGCCGTCCGCGGGGGGGGGAGCAGTACTTC.

The chain uses TRBV9 and TRBJ2-3, with TRBD1 as a possible D gene (6 bases). Trimming shortened V by 2 bases and J by 8 bases, and 12 bases separated the two germline ends. The CDR3 contains 13 residues. Germline CDR1 and CDR2: SGDLS and YYNGEE. The CDR3 reads CASSVDVGGTQYF. The CDR3 DNA reads TGTGCCAGCAGCGTCGACGTAGGGGGTACGCAGTATTTT. Full variable domain (remainder filled in from reference TRBV9 and TRBJ2-3): DSGVTQTPKHLITATGQRVTLRCSPRSGDLSVYWYQQSLDQGLQFLIQYYNGEERAKGNILERFSAQQFPDLHSELNLSSLELGDSALYFCASSVDVGGTQYFGPGTRLTVL.

The chain has TRBV11-3 and TRBJ2-2, with D unclear. V was cut by 4 bases and J by 4 bases, with 16 bases left in between. The CDR3 consists of 16 residues. Germline V gene lookup returns CDR1 SGHNT and CDR2 YENEEA. For the CDR3, the DNA is TGTGCCAGCAGCTCCCTACCGAGGCCAGTCACCGGGGAGCTGTTTTTT. Protein product: CASSSLPRPVTGELFF.

CDR3 in amino acids: CASNRQGQETQYF. For the CDR3, the DNA is TGCGCCAGCAATCGACAGGGACAAGAGACCCAGTACTTC. The chain joins TRBV10-2 to TRBJ2-5; 7 bases agree with TRBD1. Unmatched junction bases numbered 4, after V lost 7 bases and J lost 2 bases. CDR1 is WSHSY, CDR2 SAAADI, per germline. The CDR3 extends over 13 amino acids.

In regard to this clone: A read error may account for a junction end that differs from germline. The identical CDR3 is also encoded by other nucleotide sequences in the sample. The gene calls are TRBV28 and TRBJ2-7; unclear D gene. Germline assignment: CDR1 MDHEN and CDR2 SYDVKM. The CDR3 has 14 residues. CDR3 bases: TGTGCCAGCAGTTTAACAGTTCCCTCTAACGAACAGTACTTC. Translating gives CASSLTVPSNEQYF.

The chain combines TRBV2 with TRBJ2-7; 7 bases are shared with TRBD1. Trimming removed 4 bases from V and 6 bases from J; junction bases left unmatched: 6. Germline CDR1 is SNHLY and CDR2 is FYNNEI. The CDR3 has 13 amino acids. CDR3 coding DNA: TGTGCCAGCAGTGGATACAGGGGAAGCGAGCAGTACTTC. This translates into CASSGYRGSEQYF. The whole variable domain, remainder taken from reference TRBV2 and TRBJ2-7, is EPEVTQTPSHQVTQMGQEVILRCVPISNHLYFYWYRQILGQKVEFLVSFYNNEISEKSEIFDDQFSVERPDGSNFTLKIRSTKLEDSAMYFCASSGYRGSEQYFGPGTRLTVT.

The chain recombines TRBV11-3 with TRBJ2-7; tentatively, D is TRBD1 (6 bases). The CDR3 runs to 15 residues. Trimming removed 0 bases from V and 2 bases from J, with 11 bases in between. The V gene's germline CDR1 is SGHNT and CDR2 YENEEA. CDR3 region: CASSLETGTTYEQYF. CDR3 nucleotides: TGTGCCAGCAGCTTAGAGACAGGTACCACCTACGAGCAGTACTTC.

The V gene is TRBV5-1, the J gene TRBJ2-3; a weak D match, TRBD2 (6 bases). The CDR3 length is 13 residues. CDR1 and CDR2 (germline): SGHRS, YFSETQ. V was trimmed by 5 bases and J by 2 bases, leaving 9 bases between them. The CDR3 DNA sequence: TGCGCCAGCAGGGCGGGATACACAGATACGCAGTATTTT. This sequence encodes CASRAGYTDTQYF.

J is TRBJ2-1 and V is TRBV5-1; 11 bases map to TRBD2. Per the germline V gene, CDR1 is SGHRS and CDR2 is YFSETQ. The CDR3 is 16 residues long. Losses at the gene ends were 4 bases for V and 3 bases for J; bases not matched to a gene: 6. Here the CDR3 DNA reads TGCGCCAGCAGCCATCCGCTAGCGGGAGGCTACAATGAGCAGTTCTTC. The encoded protein is CASSHPLAGGYNEQFF. Full variable domain (rest looked up from reference TRBV5-1 and TRBJ2-1): KAGVTQTPRYLIKTRGQQVTLSCSPISGHRSVSWYQQTPGQGLQFLFEYFSETQRNKGNFPGRFSGRQFSNSRSEMNVSTLELGDSALYLCASSHPLAGGYNEQFFGPGTRLTVL.

The chain uses TRBV11-2 and TRBJ2-6, with D possibly matching TRBD2 (6 bases). The V end lost 5 bases, the J end lost 0 bases, and 8 bases lay between the germline ends. Per germline, CDR1 SGHAT and CDR2 FQNNGV. The CDR3 spans 15 residues. The CDR3 coding sequence is TGTGCCAGCAGCCGCGGGGCCTCTGGGGCCAACGTCCTGACTTTC. Translating gives CASSRGASGANVLTF.

The chain combines TRBV27 with TRBJ2-7, with D perhaps matching TRBD1 (5 bases). Trimming left V 6 bases short and J 4 bases short, with 19 bases between. CDR3 size: 15 residues. Germline assignment: CDR1 MNHEY and CDR2 SMNVEV (reference sequence). The CDR3 region has the DNA TGTGCCAGCAGGGACCAGGGCGTTCAACCTTACGAGCAGTACTTC. Its translation is CASRDQGVQPYEQYF.

The chain has TRBV10-1 and TRBJ2-3, with 7 bases that match TRBD1. With 3 bases clipped from V and 1 base from J, the junction kept 4 bases outside the gene matches. This CDR3 spans 15 amino acids. The germline CDR1 and CDR2 sequences are WNHNN and SYGVQD (reference sequence). CDR3 nucleotides: TGCGCCAGCAGTGATCCGGGGACAGGCACAGATACGCAGTATTTT. It yields the protein CASSDPGTGTDTQYF.

The chain employs TRBV28 and TRBJ2-7; TRBD2 might be the D (7 bases). Germline V gives CDR1 MDHEN, CDR2 SYDVKM. Between the trimmed V and J ends, which lost 8 bases and 3 bases, there was a span of 20 bases. The CDR3 runs 15 residues. The CDR3 loop is CASGLQGRALYEQYF. In nucleotides, the CDR3 is TGTGCCAGCGGCCTTCAGGGGAGGGCCCTCTACGAGCAGTACTTC. The whole variable domain, remainder taken from reference TRBV28 and TRBJ2-7, is DVKVTQSSRYLVKRTGEKVFLECVQDMDHENMFWYRQDPGLGLRLIYFSYDVKMKEKGDIPEGYSVSREKKERFSLILESASTNQTSMYLCASGLQGRALYEQYFGPGTRLTVT.

V is TRBV6-1 and J is TRBJ2-1, with D possibly matching TRBD2 (6 bases). The germline CDR1 and CDR2 sequences are MNHNS and SASEGT. Trimming removed 2 bases from V and 1 base from J, with 12 bases in between. The CDR3 runs to 16 residues. CDR3 protein: CASSENGGLSYNEQFF. The CDR3 bases are TGTGCCAGCAGTGAAAATGGGGGGTTATCCTACAATGAGCAGTTCTTC.

The J gene is TRBJ2-2, the V gene TRBV11-3, with TRBD1 matching 7 bases. Germline-derived CDR1 and CDR2 are SGHNT and YENEEA. This CDR3 region has 14 residues. V lost 5 bases to trimming and J lost 7 bases; unmatched junction nucleotides: 7. The CDR3 DNA reads as TGTGCCAGCAGCGCCCTTACAGGGGTCGGGGAGCTGTTTTTT. Amino acids: CASSALTGVGELFF. Full variable domain (outside the CDR3, taken from reference TRBV11-3 and TRBJ2-2): EAGVVQSPRYKIIEKKQPVAFWCNPISGHNTLYWYLQNLGQGPELLIRYENEEAVDDSQLPKDRFSAERLKGVDSTLKIQPAELGDSAVYLCASSALTGVGELFFGEGSRLTVL.

The chain links TRBV7-3 to TRBJ1-1, with 9 bases that match TRBD1. Germline CDR1 reads SGHTA; CDR2 reads FQGTGA. With 4 bases clipped from V and 1 base from J, the junction kept 7 bases outside the gene matches. The CDR3 runs 16 residues. As DNA, the CDR3 is TGTGCCAGCAGCTCATATCCGGGACAGGGGAACACTGAAGCTTTCTTT. This gives the protein CASSSYPGQGNTEAFF.

The gene calls are TRBV4-2 and TRBJ2-3; 7 bases agree with TRBD2. CDR1 and CDR2 from the germline V gene are LGHNA and YNFKEQ. Trimming at V came to 0 bases and at J to 0 bases, leaving 9 bases not matched to a gene. There are 18 residues in the CDR3. CDR3 loop: CASSQEASGVTSTDTQYF. The CDR3 nucleotides are TGTGCCAGCAGCCAAGAAGCTAGCGGAGTCACTAGCACAGATACGCAGTATTTT.

The chain carries TRBV6-1 and TRBJ2-5; 10 bases fit TRBD1. V gave up 7 bases and J gave up 8 bases; unmatched junction bases: 4. CDR1 and CDR2 from the germline V gene are MNHNS and SASEGT. The CDR3 totals 12 residues. CDR3 DNA: TGTGCCAGCACCCGGGACAGGGGAACCCAGTACTTC. It encodes CASTRDRGTQYF.

The chain couples TRBV10-3 to TRBJ1-1; D not resolved. The CDR3 sequence is 15 residues long. The germline CDR1 and CDR2 sequences are ENHRY and SYGVKD. The V end was cut by 4 bases, the J end by 1 base, with 13 bases between. This CDR3 is CAISAAGAGNTEAFF. CDR3 bases: TGTGCCATCAGTGCGGCGGGAGCAGGGAACACTGAAGCTTTCTTT.

J is TRBJ2-4 and V is TRBV27, with 7 positions matching TRBD2. This CDR3 is built from 13 residues. From germline, CDR1 is MNHEY and CDR2 SMNVEV (reference sequence). The J segment lost 11 bases and the V segment lost 6 bases, leaving 10 bases of the junction unmatched. The CDR3 spells CASRGGLSPFQYF. DNA of the CDR3: TGTGCCAGCAGGGGGGGGTTATCCCCATTTCAGTACTTC.

The chain is built from TRBV29-1 and TRBJ2-1; TRBD2 aligns across 8 bases. The V segment lost 2 bases and the J segment 5 bases; nucleotides outside the gene matches: 8. The CDR3 is 15 residues long. CDR1 is SQVTM and CDR2 is ANQGSEA in the germline V gene. CDR3 in DNA: TGCAGCGTTGAACCTGTCGGGAGGGTGGACAATGAGCAGTTCTTC. It specifies CSVEPVGRVDNEQFF.

This chain joins TRBV9 and TRBJ2-2; 7 bases line up with TRBD1. The CDR3 length is 15 residues. The V and J ends lost 3 bases and 1 base, in that order; junction bases with no gene match: 3. Germline values: CDR1 SGDLS, CDR2 YYNGEE. The DNA of the CDR3 is TGTGCCAGCAGCGGGACAGGAATGAACACCGGGGAGCTGTTTTTT. Encoded protein: CASSGTGMNTGELFF.

V and J are TRBV2 and TRBJ2-5; the match to TRBD1 covers 7 bases. The J call may be wrong; the DNA end is better matched by TRBJ2-7. Germline V gives CDR1 SNHLY, CDR2 FYNNEI. The CDR3 is 14 amino acids. The CDR3 DNA sequence: TGTGCCATCGGCCAAACAGGGGTGGGGTACGAGCAGTACTTC. Its translation: CAIGQTGVGYEQYF.

The chain employs TRBV27 and TRBJ2-2; no clear D. Germline CDR1 MNHEY, CDR2 SMNVEV (reference sequence). The CDR3 has 12 residues. Trimming left V 5 bases short and J 6 bases short, with 7 bases between. Written as DNA, the CDR3 is TGTGCCAGCAGTCCCTTCCCCGGGGAGCTGTTTTTT. This sequence encodes CASSPFPGELFF.